The next 30 T cell receptor beta chains were all read from a single sample in a study of CD8+ T cells in alopecia areata. Extraction and reverse transcription of RNA yielded cDNA as the sequencing template. TCRdb's table, derived via immunoSEQ multiplex PCR, lists solely in-frame clones and lacks some. The table records 90,000 to 100,000 clones, 41% of them present only once. The sequenced material came from CD4+ T cells sorted from blood. The receptors stem from a human donor with alopecia areata.

This clone appeared a few times. CDR3 coding DNA: TGTGCCAGCATCCCTCAATCCGGGGGCATGGGCCCCCAGCATTTT. Its protein product is CASIPQSGGMGPQHF. V and J are TRBV28 and TRBJ1-5, with D possibly matching TRBD1 (6 bases). The CDR3 covers 15 residues. The germline V and J ends were trimmed by 7 bases and 10 bases, with 23 bases remaining between them. Germline V gene sequence: CDR1 MDHEN, CDR2 SYDVKM.

As regards this clone: The same CDR3 can be traced to other DNA sequences in this sample. The chain employs TRBV5-1 and TRBJ2-1; D may be TRBD1 (6 bases). Deletions cut 4 bases from V and 4 bases from J, with 9 bases between. Looked up from germline, CDR1 is SGHRS and CDR2 is YFSETQ. The CDR3 is made up of 13 amino acids. As DNA, the CDR3 is TGCGCCAGCAGCCTAGGACAGTACAATGAGCAGTTCTTC. Translating it yields CASSLGQYNEQFF.

The rearrangement joins TRBV7-8 to TRBJ1-1, with a tentative D call TRBD1 (5 bases). CDR1 is SGHVS, CDR2 FQNEAQ, per germline. This CDR3 is built from 15 residues. V lost 5 bases and J 5 bases, leaving 18 bases between the germline ends. DNA for the CDR3: TGTGCCAGCAGCCTCCGGGATCGGGGGGTTACTGAAGCTTTCTTT. Translating gives CASSLRDRGVTEAFF.

This rearrangement joins TRBV9 to TRBJ1-6; no definite D call. CDR3 length: 14 amino acids. CDR1 is SGDLS, CDR2 YYNGEE, per germline. Trimming left V 0 bases short and J 7 bases short, with 8 bases between. CDR3 DNA: TGTGCCAGCAGCGTAGGGCAGGAGAATTCACCCCTCCACTTT. Its translation is CASSVGQENSPLHF.

This sequence joins TRBV2 and TRBJ2-7, with D possibly being TRBD2 (5 bases). V dropped 6 bases and J dropped 5 bases, with 20 bases sitting between them. This CDR3 comprises 15 residues. CDR1 and CDR2 (germline): SNHLY, FYNNEI. The CDR3 nucleotides are TGTGCCAGCAGCGATCGAGGCCGCGCTAGCCACGAGCAGTACTTC. Residues: CASSDRGRASHEQYF.

The V call is TRBV9, the J call TRBJ2-1, with D hard to call. The CDR3 contains 11 residues. Germline CDR1 SGDLS, CDR2 YYNGEE. V lost 4 bases and J lost 5, with 4 bases in between. The CDR3 region is CASSRNNEQFF. In DNA form, the CDR3 reads TGTGCCAGCAGCCGTAACAATGAGCAGTTCTTC.

The J gene is TRBJ2-3, the V gene TRBV7-9; D remains unclear. The germline V gene encodes CDR1 SEHNR and CDR2 FQNEAQ (reference sequence). Trimming took 3 bases from V and 5 from J, leaving 3 bases between them. This CDR3 is 11 amino acids long. CDR3 loop: CASSFQDTQYF. The DNA of the CDR3 is TGTGCCAGCAGCTTTCAAGATACGCAGTATTTT.

This chain links TRBV19 with TRBJ1-1; D gene unclear. CDR3 size: 13 residues. Trimming left V 10 bases short and J 1 base short, with 13 bases between. Germline assignment: CDR1 LNHDA and CDR2 SQIVND (reference sequence). The CDR3 nucleotides are TGTGCCACCAGAGGACGGTGGAACACTGAAGCTTTCTTT. Translating gives CATRGRWNTEAFF.

The chain carries TRBV29-1 and TRBJ2-5, with a weak D call TRBD1 (5 bases). V lost 4 bases to trimming and J lost 3 bases, with 9 bases between them. Germline CDR1 and CDR2: SQVTM and ANQGSEA. The CDR3 loop spans 12 amino acids. CDR3 residues: CSVGVTEETQYF. In DNA, the CDR3 is TGCAGCGTTGGGGTGACAGAAGAGACCCAGTACTTC. Full variable domain (outside the CDR3, taken from reference TRBV29-1 and TRBJ2-5): SAVISQKPSRDICQRGTSLTIQCQVDSQVTMMFWYRQQPGQSLTLIATANQGSEATYESGFVIDKFPISRPNLTFSTLTVSNMSPEDSSIYLCSVGVTEETQYFGPGTRLLVL.

The V gene is TRBV23-1, the J gene TRBJ2-5; TRBD1 might be the D (5 bases). TRBV23-1 counts as an open reading frame of uncertain function. The CDR3 extends over 14 amino acids. Trimming cost V 3 bases and J 0 bases, with 8 bases left between them. The CDR3 coding sequence is TGCGCCAGCAGTCATAAGGACAACCAAGAGACCCAGTACTTC. Its protein product is CASSHKDNQETQYF.

This clone showed up just a few times. The gene calls are TRBV7-2 and TRBJ2-2; TRBD2 matches at 10 bases. This CDR3 has 15 residues. In germline, CDR1 is SGHTA, CDR2 FQGNSA. The junction had 4 bases not matched to a gene; V was cut back by 5 bases and J by 4 bases. Here the CDR3 reads CASSQSGRGTGELFF. In DNA form, the CDR3 reads TGTGCCAGCAGCCAGAGCGGGAGGGGCACCGGGGAGCTGTTTTTT.

The chain links TRBV29-1 to TRBJ2-6; D might be TRBD1 or TRBD2, each matching 6 bases. The germline gives CDR1 SQVTM, CDR2 ANQGSEA. V was pared by 4 bases and J by 0 bases, with 13 bases between. This CDR3 contains 16 residues. This CDR3 reads CSVAGGRVSGANVLTF. The CDR3 DNA is TGCAGCGTTGCCGGGGGCAGGGTCTCTGGGGCCAACGTCCTGACTTTC. The full variable domain, in which reference TRBV29-1 and TRBJ2-6 provide the parts outside the CDR3, is SAVISQKPSRDICQRGTSLTIQCQVDSQVTMMFWYRQQPGQSLTLIATANQGSEATYESGFVIDKFPISRPNLTFSTLTVSNMSPEDSSIYLCSVAGGRVSGANVLTFGAGSRLTVL.

V usage is TRBV5-1 and J usage is TRBJ2-5, with D perhaps matching TRBD1 or TRBD2 (6 bases each). Trimming took off 5 bases at V and 2 bases at J, with 16 bases between the two ends. CDR1 is SGHRS, CDR2 YFSETQ, per germline. The CDR3 contains 15 residues. The CDR3 DNA follows: TGCGCCAGCAGTTCCATAAGAGGGGGGCAAGAGACCCAGTACTTC. Translation gives CASSSIRGGQETQYF.

This sequence joins TRBV5-6 and TRBJ2-7, with TRBD1 as a possible D gene (6 bases). The CDR3 spans 14 residues. The germline gives CDR1 SGHDT, CDR2 YYEEEE. V was clipped by 7 bases and J by 0 bases, with 14 bases between them. CDR3 DNA: TGTGCCAGCGGCGACAGGAAAATCTCCTACGAGCAGTACTTC. Its protein is CASGDRKISYEQYF.

This clone was seen a few times. The genes are TRBV5-6 and TRBJ1-6; 7 bases agree with TRBD1. The V segment lost 0 bases and the J segment 10 bases; nucleotides outside the gene matches: 7. Germline V gene sequence: CDR1 SGHDT, CDR2 YYEEEE. The CDR3 contains 15 residues. This CDR3 reads CASSLVDRMGSPLHF. CDR3 DNA sequence: TGTGCCAGCAGCTTGGTGGACAGGATGGGGTCACCCCTCCACTTT.

The genes are TRBV5-1 and TRBJ2-1; D remains unclear. From germline, CDR1 is SGHRS and CDR2 YFSETQ. V shed 4 bases and J shed 5 bases, with 22 bases lying between them. The CDR3 loop spans 17 amino acids. CDR3 in DNA: TGCGCCAGCAGCCCCCCGCAGATCGGACGGGTAAACAATGAGCAGTTCTTC. Protein: CASSPPQIGRVNNEQFF.

The rearrangement joins TRBV6-6 to TRBJ2-5, with D perhaps matching TRBD1 or TRBD2 (5 bases each). The V gene's germline CDR1 is MNHNY and CDR2 SVGAGI (reference sequence). V was clipped by 5 bases and J by 1 base, with 14 bases between them. The length of the CDR3 is 15 residues. CDR3 bases: TGTGCCAGCAGTGCCTCCGGGACCACCCAAGAGACCCAGTACTTC. It is translated as CASSASGTTQETQYF.

This clone showed up just a few times. The rearrangement uses TRBV30 and TRBJ2-3; D not certain. V was clipped by 4 bases and J by 6 bases, with 14 bases between them. Per germline, CDR1 GTSNPN and CDR2 SVGIG (reference sequence). The CDR3 totals 13 residues. CDR3 DNA sequence: TGTGCCTGGAACGGGTTTGGACGGGATACGCAGTATTTT. Its translation is CAWNGFGRDTQYF. Filled out from reference TRBV30 and TRBJ2-3, the complete variable domain reads SQTIHQWPATLVQPVGSPLSLECTVEGTSNPNLYWYRQAAGRGLQLLFYSVGIGQISSEVPQNLSASRPQDRQFILSSKKLLLSDSGFYLCAWNGFGRDTQYFGPGTRLTVL.

This clone turned up a few times. The rearrangement joins TRBV29-1 to TRBJ2-3; tentative D call: TRBD1 (6 bases). From germline, CDR1 is SQVTM and CDR2 ANQGSEA. V was shortened by 1 base and J by 3 bases, with 8 bases between the two germline ends. This CDR3 is built from 13 residues. This CDR3 reads CSVEVGATDTQYF. The CDR3 DNA reads TGCAGCGTTGAAGTGGGGGCAACAGATACGCAGTATTTT.

This chain's CDR3 is CASSLQGQETQYF. The CDR3 DNA follows: TGTGCCAGCAGCTTACAGGGTCAAGAGACCCAGTACTTC. The gene calls are TRBV7-3 and TRBJ2-5; D perhaps matches TRBD1 (5 bases). The germline V and J ends were trimmed by 2 bases and 2 bases, with 6 bases remaining between them. The CDR3 is 13 amino acids. CDR1 is SGHTA and CDR2 is FQGTGA in the germline V gene. The variable domain in full, completed from reference TRBV7-3 and TRBJ2-5, reads GAGVSQTPSNKVTEKGKYVELRCDPISGHTALYWYRQSLGQGPEFLIYFQGTGAADDSGLPNDRFFAVRPEGSVSTLKIQRTERGDSAVYLCASSLQGQETQYFGPGTRLLVL.

The rearrangement links TRBV29-1 to TRBJ1-1; D unresolved. The CDR3 consists of 13 residues. Germline V gene data show CDR1 as SQVTM and CDR2 as ANQGSEA. V was pared by 0 bases and J by 1 base, with 6 bases between. This chain's CDR3 is CSVEEFGNTEAFF. In nucleotides, the CDR3 is TGCAGCGTTGAAGAGTTTGGGAACACTGAAGCTTTCTTT. The full variable domain, rest sourced from reference TRBV29-1 and TRBJ1-1, is SAVISQKPSRDICQRGTSLTIQCQVDSQVTMMFWYRQQPGQSLTLIATANQGSEATYESGFVIDKFPISRPNLTFSTLTVSNMSPEDSSIYLCSVEEFGNTEAFFGQGTRLTVV.

The chain links TRBV2 to TRBJ2-3, with 7 bases lining up with TRBD2. In germline, CDR1 is SNHLY, CDR2 FYNNEI. The CDR3 consists of 13 residues. Germline trimming cut 7 bases from V and 2 bases from J; bases unmatched to any gene: 3. The CDR3 reads CASTSGYTDTQYF. CDR3 DNA sequence: TGTGCCAGCACTAGCGGCTACACAGATACGCAGTATTTT. Based on the CDR3 plus reference TRBV2 and TRBJ2-3, the full variable domain is EPEVTQTPSHQVTQMGQEVILRCVPISNHLYFYWYRQILGQKVEFLVSFYNNEISEKSEIFDDQFSVERPDGSNFTLKIRSTKLEDSAMYFCASTSGYTDTQYFGPGTRLTVL.

The genes are TRBV2 and TRBJ2-2; D not resolved. The CDR3 is 14 residues long. In germline, CDR1 is SNHLY, CDR2 FYNNEI. Trimming pared 1 base from V and 2 bases from J, leaving 5 bases between. The CDR3, as DNA: TGTGCCAGCAGTGAAGGCGGAAACACCGGGGAGCTGTTTTTT. This sequence encodes CASSEGGNTGELFF.

This chain joins TRBV18 and TRBJ2-7; D ambiguous. Germline CDR1 is KGHSH and CDR2 is LQKENI. The V and J ends lost 1 base and 5 bases respectively, with 3 bases between them. The CDR3 is made up of 11 amino acids. This CDR3 is CASSPLNEQYF. The CDR3 DNA reads as TGTGCCAGCTCACCACTCAACGAGCAGTACTTC.

This rearrangement joins TRBV11-2 to TRBJ2-1; a weak D match, TRBD2 (6 bases). The V gene's germline CDR1 is SGHAT and CDR2 FQNNGV. V gave up 3 bases and J gave up 8 bases, with 20 bases separating them. This CDR3 spans 16 amino acids. CDR3 DNA: TGTGCCAGCAGCTTCCTAGCGAACCACATTTGGGATGAGCAGTTCTTC. It is translated as CASSFLANHIWDEQFF.

This clone occurred a few times. The chain has TRBV7-9 and TRBJ1-2, with 7 bases that match TRBD1. The CDR3 consists of 13 residues. CDR1 and CDR2 (germline): SEHNR, FQNEAQ (reference sequence). V trimming: 3 bases; J trimming: 4 bases; junction bases outside the gene matches: 2. CDR3 sequence reads: CASSLDRSYGYTF. CDR3 DNA sequence: TGTGCCAGCAGCTTGGACAGGTCCTATGGCTACACCTTC.

This clone was recorded a few times. This chain joins TRBV7-2 and TRBJ2-2, with D uncertain. Looked up from germline, CDR1 is SGHTA and CDR2 is FQGNSA. This CDR3 has 13 amino acids. The germline V and J ends were trimmed by 8 bases and 4 bases, with 11 bases remaining between them. The CDR3: CASEWGSTGELFF. CDR3 coding DNA: TGTGCCAGCGAGTGGGGATCCACCGGGGAGCTGTTTTTT.

This chain uses TRBV19 with TRBJ2-2, with unresolved D. There are 12 residues in the CDR3. Between the trimmed V and J ends, which lost 4 bases and 4 bases, there was a span of 4 bases. Per the germline V gene, CDR1 is LNHDA and CDR2 is SQIVND (reference sequence). The CDR3 protein is CASSRVTGELFF. The CDR3 DNA follows: TGTGCCAGTAGTAGGGTCACCGGGGAGCTGTTTTTT.

The chain carries TRBV5-1 and TRBJ2-7; D ambiguous. The CDR3 runs to 13 residues. Trimming left V 0 bases short and J 2 bases short, with 6 bases between. CDR1 is SGHRS and CDR2 is YFSETQ in the germline V gene. This CDR3 reads CASSLGAAYEQYF. In DNA form, the CDR3 reads TGCGCCAGCAGCTTGGGCGCAGCCTACGAGCAGTACTTC.

The chain couples TRBV7-2 to TRBJ1-2; D is uncertain. Per the germline V gene, CDR1 is SGHTA and CDR2 is FQGNSA. V was shortened by 2 bases and J by 2 bases, with 6 bases between the two germline ends. There are 13 residues in the CDR3. Written as DNA, the CDR3 is TGTGCCAGCAGCTTAACATCCAACTATGGCTACACCTTC. Amino acid sequence: CASSLTSNYGYTF.